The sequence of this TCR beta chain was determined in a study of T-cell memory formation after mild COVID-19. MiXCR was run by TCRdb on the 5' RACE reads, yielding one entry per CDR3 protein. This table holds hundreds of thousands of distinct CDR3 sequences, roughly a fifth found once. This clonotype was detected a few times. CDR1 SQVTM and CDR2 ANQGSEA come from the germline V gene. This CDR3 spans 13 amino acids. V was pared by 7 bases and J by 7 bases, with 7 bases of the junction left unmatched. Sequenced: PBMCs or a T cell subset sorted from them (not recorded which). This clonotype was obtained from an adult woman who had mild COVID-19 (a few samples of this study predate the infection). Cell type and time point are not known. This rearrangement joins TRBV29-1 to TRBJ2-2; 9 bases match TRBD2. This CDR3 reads CSAGTSFNGELFF. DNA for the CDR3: TGCAGCGCCGGGACTAGCTTCAACGGGGAGCTGTTTTTT.